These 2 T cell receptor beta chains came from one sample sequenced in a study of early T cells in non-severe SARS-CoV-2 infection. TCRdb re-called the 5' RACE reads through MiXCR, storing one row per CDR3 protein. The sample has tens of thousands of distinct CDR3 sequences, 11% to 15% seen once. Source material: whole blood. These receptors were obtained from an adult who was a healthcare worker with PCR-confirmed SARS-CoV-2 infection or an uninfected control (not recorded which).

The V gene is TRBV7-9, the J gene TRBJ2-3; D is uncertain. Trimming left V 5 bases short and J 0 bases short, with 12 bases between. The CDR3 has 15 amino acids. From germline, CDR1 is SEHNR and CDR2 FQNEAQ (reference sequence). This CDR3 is CASSPPGGSTDTQYF. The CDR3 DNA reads TGTGCCAGCAGCCCCCCGGGCGGAAGCACAGATACGCAGTATTTT.

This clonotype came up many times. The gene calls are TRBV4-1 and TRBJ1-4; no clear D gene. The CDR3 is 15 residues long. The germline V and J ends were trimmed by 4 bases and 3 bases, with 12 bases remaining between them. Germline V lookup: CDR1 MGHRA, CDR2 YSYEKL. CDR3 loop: CASSPIGIPNEKLFF. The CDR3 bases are TGCGCCAGCAGCCCGATCGGGATCCCTAATGAAAAACTGTTTTTT.